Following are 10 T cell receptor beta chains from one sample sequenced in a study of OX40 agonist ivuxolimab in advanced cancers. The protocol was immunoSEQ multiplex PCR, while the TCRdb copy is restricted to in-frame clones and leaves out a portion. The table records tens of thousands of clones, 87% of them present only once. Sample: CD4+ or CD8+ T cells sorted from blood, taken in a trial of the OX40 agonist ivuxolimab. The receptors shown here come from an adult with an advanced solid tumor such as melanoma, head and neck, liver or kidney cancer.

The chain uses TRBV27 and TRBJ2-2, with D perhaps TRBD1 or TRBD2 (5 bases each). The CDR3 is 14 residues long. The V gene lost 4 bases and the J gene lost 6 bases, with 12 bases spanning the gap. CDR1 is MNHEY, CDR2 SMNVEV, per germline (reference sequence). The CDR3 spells CASSSQGVSGELFF. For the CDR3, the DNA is TGTGCCAGCAGTTCGCAGGGAGTCTCCGGGGAGCTGTTTTTT.

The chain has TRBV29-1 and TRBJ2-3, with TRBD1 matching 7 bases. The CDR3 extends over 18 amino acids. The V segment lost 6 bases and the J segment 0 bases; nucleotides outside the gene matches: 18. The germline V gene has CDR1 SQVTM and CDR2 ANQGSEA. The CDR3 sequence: CSVVGGRGAVSSTDTQYF. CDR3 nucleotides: TGCAGCGTCGTAGGGGGCAGGGGAGCGGTTTCTAGCACAGATACGCAGTATTTT.

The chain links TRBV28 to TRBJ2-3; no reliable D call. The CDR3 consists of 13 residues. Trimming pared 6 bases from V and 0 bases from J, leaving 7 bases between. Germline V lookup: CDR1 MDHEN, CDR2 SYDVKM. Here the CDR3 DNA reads TGTGCCAGCAGGTTTCGCAGCACAGATACGCAGTATTTT. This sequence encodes CASRFRSTDTQYF.

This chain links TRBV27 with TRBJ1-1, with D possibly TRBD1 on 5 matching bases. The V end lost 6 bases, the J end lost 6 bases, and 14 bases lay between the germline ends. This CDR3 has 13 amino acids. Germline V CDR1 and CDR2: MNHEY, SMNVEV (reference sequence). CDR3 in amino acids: CASRQGGFPEAFF. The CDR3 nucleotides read TGTGCCAGCAGGCAGGGAGGATTTCCTGAAGCTTTCTTT.

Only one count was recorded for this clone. DNA of the CDR3: TGCGCCAGCAGCTTGGCCGGGACTAGCGCCCGGGAGCAGTACTTC. It translates to CASSLAGTSAREQYF. This chain uses TRBV5-1 with TRBJ2-7; TRBD2 matches 10 bases. Germline trimming cut 0 bases from V and 7 bases from J; bases unmatched to any gene: 7. Germline V gene sequence: CDR1 SGHRS, CDR2 YFSETQ. The CDR3 covers 15 residues.

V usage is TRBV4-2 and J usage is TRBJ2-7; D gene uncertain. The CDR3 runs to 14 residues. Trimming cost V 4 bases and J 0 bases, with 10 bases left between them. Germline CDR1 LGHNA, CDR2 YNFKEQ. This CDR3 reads CASSPLWGSYEQYF. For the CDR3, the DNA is TGTGCCAGCAGCCCCCTCTGGGGCTCCTACGAGCAGTACTTC.

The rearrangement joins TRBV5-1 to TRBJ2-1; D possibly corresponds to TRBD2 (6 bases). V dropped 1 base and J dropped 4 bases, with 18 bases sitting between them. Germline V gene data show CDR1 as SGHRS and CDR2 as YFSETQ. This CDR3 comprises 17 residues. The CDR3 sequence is CASSLRLGRGSYNEQFF. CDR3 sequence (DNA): TGCGCCAGCAGCTTGAGACTAGGTCGAGGTTCATACAATGAGCAGTTCTTC.

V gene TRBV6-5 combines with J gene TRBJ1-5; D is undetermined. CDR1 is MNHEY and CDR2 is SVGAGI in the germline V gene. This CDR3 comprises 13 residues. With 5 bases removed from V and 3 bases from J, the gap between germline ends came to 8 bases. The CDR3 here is CASSRANNQPQHF. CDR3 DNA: TGTGCCAGCAGTCGGGCAAACAATCAGCCCCAGCATTTT.

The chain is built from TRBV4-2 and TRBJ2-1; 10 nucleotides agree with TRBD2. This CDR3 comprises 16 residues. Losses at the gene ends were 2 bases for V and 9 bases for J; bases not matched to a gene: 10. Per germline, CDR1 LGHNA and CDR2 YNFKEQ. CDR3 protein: CASSQTILSSGGEQFF. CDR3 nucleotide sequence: TGTGCCAGCAGCCAAACAATTCTCTCTAGCGGGGGTGAGCAGTTCTTC.

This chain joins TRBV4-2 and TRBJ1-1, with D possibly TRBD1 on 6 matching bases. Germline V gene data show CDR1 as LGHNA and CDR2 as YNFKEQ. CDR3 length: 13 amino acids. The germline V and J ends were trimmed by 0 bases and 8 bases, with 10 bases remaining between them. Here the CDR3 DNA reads TGTGCCAGCAGCCAAGATCAGGGGTTAGAAGCTTTCTTT. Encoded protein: CASSQDQGLEAFF.